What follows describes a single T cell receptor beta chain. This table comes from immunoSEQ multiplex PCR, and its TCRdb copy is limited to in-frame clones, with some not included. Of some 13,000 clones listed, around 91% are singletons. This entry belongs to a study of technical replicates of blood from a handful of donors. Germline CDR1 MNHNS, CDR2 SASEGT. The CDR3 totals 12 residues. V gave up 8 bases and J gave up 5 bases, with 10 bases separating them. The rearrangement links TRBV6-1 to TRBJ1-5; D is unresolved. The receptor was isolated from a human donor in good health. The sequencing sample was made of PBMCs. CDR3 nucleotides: TGTGCCAGCTCCCTGGGCGATCAGCCCCAGCATTTT. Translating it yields CASSLGDQPQHF.